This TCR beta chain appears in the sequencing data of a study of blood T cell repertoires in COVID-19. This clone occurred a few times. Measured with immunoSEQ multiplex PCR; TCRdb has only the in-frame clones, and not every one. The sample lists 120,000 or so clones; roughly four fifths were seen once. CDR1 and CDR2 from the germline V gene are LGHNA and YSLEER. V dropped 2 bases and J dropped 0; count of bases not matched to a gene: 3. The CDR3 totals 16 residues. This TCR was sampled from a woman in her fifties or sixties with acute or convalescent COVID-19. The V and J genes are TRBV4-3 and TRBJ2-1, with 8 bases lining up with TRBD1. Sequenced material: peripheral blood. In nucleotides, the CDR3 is TGCGCCAGCAGCCAACGCGGACAGGGCTCCTACAATGAGCAGTTCTTC. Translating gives CASSQRGQGSYNEQFF.